This is a list of T cell receptor beta chains from one sample in a study of CD8 T cells in Susac syndrome. TCRdb itself ran the immunoSEQ multiplex PCR reads through MiXCR, one entry per CDR3 protein. The table includes tens of thousands of distinct CDR3 sequences, 93% detected once. The sample comprised CD4+ T cells from PBMCs. These receptors all stem from a human donor with Susac syndrome. Each CDR3 is given with its conserved first and last residue. The order of the fields is clone size, J gene, D gene, V gene, CDR3 DNA, CDR3 protein. A D gene is named only where the DNA matches it firmly. Not every row has a clone size; where given, it reads once, few, many or a size class.

clone size: -; J gene: TRBJ1-3; D gene: -; V gene: TRBV15; CDR3 DNA: TGTGCCACCAGGCGCAGGTCTGGAAACACCATATATTTT; CDR3 protein: CATRRRSGNTIYF
clone size: -; J gene: TRBJ1-5; D gene: -; V gene: TRBV18; CDR3 DNA: TGTGCCAGCTCACTTAACTCAGGGGTCAATCAGCCCCAGCATTTT; CDR3 protein: CASSLNSGVNQPQHF
clone size: -; J gene: TRBJ1-2; D gene: TRBD1; V gene: TRBV20-1; CDR3 DNA: TGCAGTGCCAGTAGACAGGGAGAATATGGCTACACCTTC; CDR3 protein: CSASRQGEYGYTF
clone size: -; J gene: TRBJ2-1; D gene: TRBD2; V gene: TRBV3-1; CDR3 DNA: TGTGCCAGCAGCCAAAGAATAACTAGCGGGGGAAAATACAATGAGCAGTTCTTC; CDR3 protein: CASSQRITSGGKYNEQFF
clone size: -; J gene: TRBJ2-2; D gene: TRBD2; V gene: TRBV12-3/TRBV12-4; CDR3 DNA: TGTGCCAGCAGGGTCGGGACTAGTGGACGGGAGCTGTTTTTT; CDR3 protein: CASRVGTSGRELFF
clone size: -; J gene: TRBJ1-2; D gene: -; V gene: TRBV12-5; CDR3 DNA: TGTGCTAGTGGCCGAGGGGCTAACTATGGCTACACCTTC; CDR3 protein: CASGRGANYGYTF
clone size: -; J gene: TRBJ2-7; D gene: -; V gene: TRBV28; CDR3 DNA: TGTGCCAGCAGTTTGCCCCTGGCGGAACAGTACTTC; CDR3 protein: CASSLPLAEQYF
clone size: -; J gene: TRBJ1-6; D gene: TRBD1; V gene: TRBV7-9; CDR3 DNA: TGTGCCAGCAGCTACACAGGGGTGGGTTCACCCCTCCACTTT; CDR3 protein: CASSYTGVGSPLHF
clone size: once; J gene: TRBJ1-5; D gene: TRBD1; V gene: TRBV20-1; CDR3 DNA: TGCAGTGCTGGGACAGGGGCAAGGCAGCCCCAGCATTTT; CDR3 protein: CSAGTGARQPQHF
clone size: -; J gene: TRBJ2-7; D gene: -; V gene: TRBV7-8; CDR3 DNA: TGTGCCAGCAGCTCAAGAGAAAACCCAGGGTCCTACGAGCAGTACTTC; CDR3 protein: CASSSRENPGSYEQYF
clone size: -; J gene: TRBJ1-2; D gene: -; V gene: TRBV12-3/TRBV12-4; CDR3 DNA: TGTGCCAGCAGTATAATAAACTATGGCTACACCTTC; CDR3 protein: CASSIINYGYTF
clone size: once; J gene: TRBJ2-5; D gene: TRBD1; V gene: TRBV24-1; CDR3 DNA: TGTGCCACCAGTGATGCGGCGGCAGGGGGTGAGACCCAGTACTTC; CDR3 protein: CATSDAAAGGETQYF
clone size: -; J gene: TRBJ1-1; D gene: -; V gene: TRBV5-6; CDR3 DNA: TGTGCCAGCAGCCCTACGGGACCCTGGTCCACTGAAGCTTTCTTT; CDR3 protein: CASSPTGPWSTEAFF
clone size: -; J gene: TRBJ1-3; D gene: TRBD1; V gene: TRBV9; CDR3 DNA: TGTGCCAGCAGCGCAGCCGGGACAGCGTCTGGAAACACCATATATTTT; CDR3 protein: CASSAAGTASGNTIYF
clone size: -; J gene: TRBJ1-6; D gene: -; V gene: TRBV7-2; CDR3 DNA: TGTGCCAGCAGCCCATACAGGGTAGATTCACCCCTCCACTTT; CDR3 protein: CASSPYRVDSPLHF
clone size: -; J gene: TRBJ1-2; D gene: -; V gene: TRBV20-1; CDR3 DNA: TGCAGTGCTGGGACGTGGTTTAGGGGCGGCTATGGCTACACCTTC; CDR3 protein: CSAGTWFRGGYGYTF
clone size: -; J gene: TRBJ1-6; D gene: -; V gene: TRBV16; CDR3 DNA: TGTGCCAGCAGCCAAGAGGGCACAGGGCTAAAGTATAATTCACCCCTCCACTTT; CDR3 protein: CASSQEGTGLKYNSPLHF
clone size: once; J gene: TRBJ2-3; D gene: TRBD2; V gene: TRBV7-2; CDR3 DNA: TGTGCCAGCAGGATTAGCGGGGGGCGTGTAGATACGCAGTATTTT; CDR3 protein: CASRISGGRVDTQYF